This T cell receptor (beta chain) emerged from a study of CD8+ T cells in alopecia areata. Germline CDR1 is SQVTM and CDR2 is ANQGSEA. Trimming took 6 bases from V and 1 from J; bases not matched to a gene: 4. The CDR3 loop spans 14 amino acids. Treatment indicated: oral pan-JAK inhibitor, 5-10 mg twice daily. Extracted RNA was reverse transcribed, and the resulting cDNA served as sequencing template. Profiling relied on immunoSEQ multiplex PCR, and the TCRdb table lists in-frame clones only, not all of them. The sample has 120,000 or so clones; over 55% are singletons. As concerns this clone: Its target is not known.

The study, taken as a whole, reports: Clarity of TCR sharing across patients fell short of that in mice, possibly HLA-related. Administration of tofacitinib significantly diminished scalp clonality and expanded CD8+ clones within the top 100.

This receptor was identified in a human donor with alopecia areata. V gene TRBV29-1 combines with J gene TRBJ2-3, with 10 positions matching TRBD2. The sequenced sample was CD4+ T cells sorted from blood, obtained at week 4, from a patient treated with tofacitinib. In nucleotides, the CDR3 is TGCAGCGTCAATCTAGCGGGGGGCACAGATACGCAGTATTTT. Translating it yields CSVNLAGGTDTQYF.